Shown below are 5 T cell receptor beta chains from a single sample sequenced in a study of blood T cell repertoires in COVID-19. Assay: immunoSEQ multiplex PCR; the TCRdb copy retains only in-frame clones and omits some. The table includes about 250,000 clones, almost 85% detected once. The sequenced material came from PBMCs or T cells enriched from blood (not recorded which). These receptors all stem from a woman aged 50 to 60 with acute COVID-19.

The chain is built from TRBV7-2 and TRBJ2-5; 7 bases fit TRBD2. This CDR3 region has 13 residues. Germline V CDR1 and CDR2: SGHTA, FQGNSA. V lost 9 bases and J lost 2; bases outside the gene matches: 6. The CDR3 sequence is CASGGGDQETQYF. The DNA for the CDR3 is TGTGCCAGTGGTGGGGGGGATCAAGAGACCCAGTACTTC.

The V call is TRBV27, the J call TRBJ1-2, with D tentatively TRBD1 (5 bases). Trimming pared 5 bases from V and 2 bases from J, leaving 9 bases between. CDR1 is MNHEY and CDR2 is SMNVEV in the germline V gene (reference sequence). This CDR3 contains 13 residues. The CDR3 protein is CASSPQENYGYTF. The DNA of the CDR3 is TGTGCCAGCAGTCCACAGGAGAACTATGGCTACACCTTC.

The chain employs TRBV27 and TRBJ1-1; no reliable D call. CDR3 length: 16 residues. V was shortened by 6 bases and J by 4 bases, with 21 bases between the two germline ends. Germline CDR1 is MNHEY and CDR2 is SMNVEV (reference sequence). CDR3 sequence reads: CASSLSGPRRGTEAFF. CDR3 DNA sequence: TGTGCCAGCAGCCTAAGTGGACCTCGGCGGGGCACTGAAGCTTTCTTT.

The chain uses TRBV27 and TRBJ2-7; TRBD2 aligns across 7 bases. Per germline, CDR1 MNHEY and CDR2 SMNVEV (reference sequence). V shed 10 bases, J shed 4 bases, and the junction held 10 bases outside the gene matches. The CDR3 is 13 amino acids. CDR3 bases: TGTGCCACCACCGGCGGGGGTGGATACGAGCAGTACTTC. The encoded protein is CATTGGGGYEQYF.

The genes are TRBV29-1 and TRBJ2-3, with D perhaps TRBD1 or TRBD2 (5 bases each). Germline V gene data show CDR1 as SQVTM and CDR2 as ANQGSEA. The V gene lost 8 bases and the J gene lost 2 bases, with 14 bases spanning the gap. The length of the CDR3 is 13 residues. The CDR3 loop reads CSSEDIFTDTQYF. In DNA, the CDR3 is TGCAGCTCGGAGGACATATTCACAGATACGCAGTATTTT.